Each of the 2 T cell receptor beta chains below was sequenced from the same sample in a study of blood T cell repertoires in COVID-19. Measured with immunoSEQ multiplex PCR; TCRdb has only the in-frame clones, and not every one. The sample has 300,000 to 350,000 clones; around 90% are singletons. Sequencing was performed on PBMCs or T cells enriched from blood (not recorded which). The receptors derive from a man aged 25 to 40 who had recovered from COVID-19.

The chain links TRBV7-8 to TRBJ1-2; TRBD1 aligns across 9 bases. Germline values: CDR1 SGHVS, CDR2 FQNEAQ. J was trimmed by 1 base and V by 1 base; bases with no gene match: 10. The length of the CDR3 is 18 residues. CDR3 sequence: CASSLVFAGQGFNYGYTF. The CDR3 DNA follows: TGTGCCAGCAGCTTAGTGTTTGCAGGACAGGGGTTTAACTATGGCTACACCTTC. Based on the CDR3 plus reference TRBV7-8 and TRBJ1-2, the full variable domain is GAGVSQSPRYKVAKRGQDVALRCDPISGHVSLFWYQQALGQGPEFLTYFQNEAQLDKSGLPSDRFFAERPEGSVSTLKIQRTQQEDSAVYLCASSLVFAGQGFNYGYTFGSGTRLTVV.

V gene TRBV10-3 combines with J gene TRBJ1-4, with D perhaps matching TRBD1 (5 bases). V was shortened by 7 bases and J by 5 bases, with 11 bases between the two germline ends. Germline V gives CDR1 ENHRY, CDR2 SYGVKD. The CDR3 totals 13 residues. Here the CDR3 reads CAINQGSNEKLFF. Here the CDR3 DNA reads TGTGCCATCAATCAGGGAAGCAATGAAAAACTGTTTTTT.